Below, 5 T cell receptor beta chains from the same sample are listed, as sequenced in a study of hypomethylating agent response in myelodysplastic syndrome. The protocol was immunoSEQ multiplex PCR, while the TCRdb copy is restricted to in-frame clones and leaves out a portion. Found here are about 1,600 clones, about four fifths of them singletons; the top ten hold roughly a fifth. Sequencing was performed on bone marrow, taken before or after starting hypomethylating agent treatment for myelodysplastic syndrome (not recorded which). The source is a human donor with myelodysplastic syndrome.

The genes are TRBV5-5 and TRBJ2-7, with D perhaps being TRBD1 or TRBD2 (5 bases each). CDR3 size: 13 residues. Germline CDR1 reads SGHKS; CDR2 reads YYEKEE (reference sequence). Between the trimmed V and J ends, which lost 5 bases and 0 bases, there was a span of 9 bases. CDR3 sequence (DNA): TGTGCCAGCAGTACCGGGACCTCCTACGAGCAGTACTTC. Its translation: CASSTGTSYEQYF.

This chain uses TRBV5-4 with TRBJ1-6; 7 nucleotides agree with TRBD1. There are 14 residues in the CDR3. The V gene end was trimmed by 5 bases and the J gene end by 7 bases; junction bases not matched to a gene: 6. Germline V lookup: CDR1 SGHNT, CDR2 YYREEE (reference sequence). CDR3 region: CASRPGQENSPLHF. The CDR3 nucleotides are TGTGCCAGCAGGCCTGGACAGGAAAATTCACCCCTCCACTTT.

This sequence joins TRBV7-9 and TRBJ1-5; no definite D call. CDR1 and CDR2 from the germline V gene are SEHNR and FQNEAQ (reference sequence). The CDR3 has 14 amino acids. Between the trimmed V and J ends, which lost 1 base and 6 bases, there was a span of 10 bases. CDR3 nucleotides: TGTGCCAGCAGCTTAGGTATCGCGACTCAGCCCCAGCATTTT. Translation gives CASSLGIATQPQHF. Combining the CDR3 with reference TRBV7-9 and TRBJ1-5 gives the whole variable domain DTGVSQNPRHKITKRGQNVTFRCDPISEHNRLYWYRQTLGQGPEFLTYFQNEAQLEKSRLLSDRFSAERPKGSFSTLEIQRTEQGDSAMYLCASSLGIATQPQHFGDGTRLSIL.

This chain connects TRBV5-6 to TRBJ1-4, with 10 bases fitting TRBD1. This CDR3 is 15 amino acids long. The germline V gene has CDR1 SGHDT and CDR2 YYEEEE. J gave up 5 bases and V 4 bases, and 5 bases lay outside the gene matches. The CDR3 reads CASSRPGQGNEKLFF. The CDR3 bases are TGTGCCAGCAGCCGTCCGGGACAGGGGAATGAAAAACTGTTTTTT.

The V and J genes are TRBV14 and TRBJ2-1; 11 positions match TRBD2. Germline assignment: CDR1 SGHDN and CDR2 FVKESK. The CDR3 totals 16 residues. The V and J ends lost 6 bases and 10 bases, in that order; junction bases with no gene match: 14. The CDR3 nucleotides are TGTGCCAGCAGTGAAGGGCTAGCGGGGGGACTTAGGGAGCAGTTCTTC. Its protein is CASSEGLAGGLREQFF.